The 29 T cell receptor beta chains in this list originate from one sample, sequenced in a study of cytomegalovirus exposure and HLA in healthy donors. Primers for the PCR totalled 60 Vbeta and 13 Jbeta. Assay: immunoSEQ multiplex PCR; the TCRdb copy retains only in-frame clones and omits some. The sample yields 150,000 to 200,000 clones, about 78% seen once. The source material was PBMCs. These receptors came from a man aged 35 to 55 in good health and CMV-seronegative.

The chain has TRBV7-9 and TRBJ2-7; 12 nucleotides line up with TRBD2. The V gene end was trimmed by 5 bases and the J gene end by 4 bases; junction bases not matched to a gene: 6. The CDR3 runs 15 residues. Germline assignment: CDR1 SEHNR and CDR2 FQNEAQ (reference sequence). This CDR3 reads CASSPRTSGTYEQYF. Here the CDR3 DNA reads TGTGCCAGCAGCCCTCGGACTAGCGGGACGTACGAGCAGTACTTC.

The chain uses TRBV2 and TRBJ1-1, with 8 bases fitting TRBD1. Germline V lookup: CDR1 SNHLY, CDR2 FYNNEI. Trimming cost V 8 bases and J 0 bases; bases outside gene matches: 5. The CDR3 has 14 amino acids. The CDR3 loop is CASGGQALNTEAFF. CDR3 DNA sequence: TGTGCCAGCGGGGGACAGGCCCTGAACACTGAAGCTTTCTTT.

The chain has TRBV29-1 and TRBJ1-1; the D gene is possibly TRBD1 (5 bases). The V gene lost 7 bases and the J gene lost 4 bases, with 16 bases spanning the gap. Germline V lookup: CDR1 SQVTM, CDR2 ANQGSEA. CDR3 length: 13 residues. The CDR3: CSATQGRTTEAFF. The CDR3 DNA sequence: TGCAGCGCCACCCAGGGCCGAACCACTGAAGCTTTCTTT.

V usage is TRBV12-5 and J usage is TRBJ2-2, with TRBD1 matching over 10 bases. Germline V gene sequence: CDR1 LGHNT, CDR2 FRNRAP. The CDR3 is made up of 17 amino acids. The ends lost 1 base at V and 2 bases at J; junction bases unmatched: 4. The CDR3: CASGLGTTGGNTGELFF. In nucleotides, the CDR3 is TGTGCTAGTGGTTTGGGGACGACAGGGGGCAACACCGGGGAGCTGTTTTTT.

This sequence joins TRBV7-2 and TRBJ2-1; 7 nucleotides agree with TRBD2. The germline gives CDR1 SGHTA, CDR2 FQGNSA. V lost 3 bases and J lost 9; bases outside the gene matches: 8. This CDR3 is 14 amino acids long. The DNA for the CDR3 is TGTGCCAGCAGCTTCGGCGGGGGTTGGGGTGAGCAGTTCTTC. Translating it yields CASSFGGGWGEQFF.

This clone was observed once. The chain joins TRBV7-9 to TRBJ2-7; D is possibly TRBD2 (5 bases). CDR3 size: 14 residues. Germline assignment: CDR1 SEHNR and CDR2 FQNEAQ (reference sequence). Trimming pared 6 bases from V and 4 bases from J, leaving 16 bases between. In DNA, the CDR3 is TGTGCCAGCAGTCCTCGGGATGTGCGGTACGAGCAGTACTTC. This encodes CASSPRDVRYEQYF.

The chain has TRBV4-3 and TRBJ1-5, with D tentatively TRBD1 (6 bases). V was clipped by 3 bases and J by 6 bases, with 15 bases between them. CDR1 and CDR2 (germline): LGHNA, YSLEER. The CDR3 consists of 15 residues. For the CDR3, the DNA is TGCGCCAGCAGCCAGGGGGTTCAGGGGATTCAGCCCCAGCATTTT. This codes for CASSQGVQGIQPQHF.

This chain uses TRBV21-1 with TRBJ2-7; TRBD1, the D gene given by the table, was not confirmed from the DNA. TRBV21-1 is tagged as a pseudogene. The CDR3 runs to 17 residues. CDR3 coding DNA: TGTGCCAGCAGCCCATCCACGACCAGGGGAAGGTCCTACGAGCAGTACTTC. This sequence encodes CASSPSTTRGRSYEQYF.

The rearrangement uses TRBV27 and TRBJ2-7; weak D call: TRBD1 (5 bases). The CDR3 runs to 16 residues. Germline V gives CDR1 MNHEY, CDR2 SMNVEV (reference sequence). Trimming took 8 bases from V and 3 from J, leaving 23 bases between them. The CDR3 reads CASRPYFLGRDYEQYF. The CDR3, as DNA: TGTGCCAGCCGCCCATATTTCTTGGGCAGGGACTACGAGCAGTACTTC.

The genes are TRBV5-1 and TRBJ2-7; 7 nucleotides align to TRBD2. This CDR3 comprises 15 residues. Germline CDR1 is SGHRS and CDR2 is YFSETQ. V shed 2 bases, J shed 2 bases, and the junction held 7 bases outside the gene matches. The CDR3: CASSFWEGDTYEQYF. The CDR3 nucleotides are TGCGCCAGCAGCTTCTGGGAGGGAGACACCTACGAGCAGTACTTC. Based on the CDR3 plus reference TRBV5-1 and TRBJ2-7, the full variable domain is KAGVTQTPRYLIKTRGQQVTLSCSPISGHRSVSWYQQTPGQGLQFLFEYFSETQRNKGNFPGRFSGRQFSNSRSEMNVSTLELGDSALYLCASSFWEGDTYEQYFGPGTRLTVT.

Here the CDR3 reads CASSLAGRVLDTQYF. In nucleotides, the CDR3 is TGTGCCAGCAGCTTAGCGGGGAGGGTCCTAGATACGCAGTATTTT. V is TRBV7-9 and J is TRBJ2-3; TRBD2 agrees at 7 bases. Germline V gene sequence: CDR1 SEHNR, CDR2 FQNEAQ (reference sequence). The CDR3 loop spans 15 amino acids. J was trimmed by 5 bases and V by 0 bases; bases with no gene match: 5. Full variable domain (remainder filled in from reference TRBV7-9 and TRBJ2-3): DTGVSQNPRHKITKRGQNVTFRCDPISEHNRLYWYRQTLGQGPEFLTYFQNEAQLEKSRLLSDRFSAERPKGSFSTLEIQRTEQGDSAMYLCASSLAGRVLDTQYFGPGTRLTVL.

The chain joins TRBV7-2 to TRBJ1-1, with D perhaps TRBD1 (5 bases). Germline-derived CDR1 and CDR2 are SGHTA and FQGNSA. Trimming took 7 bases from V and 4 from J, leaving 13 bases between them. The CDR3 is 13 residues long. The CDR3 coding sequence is TGTGCCAGCACCCTACGGAGGGGCACTGAAGCTTTCTTT. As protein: CASTLRRGTEAFF. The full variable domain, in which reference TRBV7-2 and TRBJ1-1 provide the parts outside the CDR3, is GAGVSQSPSNKVTEKGKDVELRCDPISGHTALYWYRQSLGQGLEFLIYFQGNSAPDKSGLPSDRFSAERTGGSVSTLTIQRTQQEDSAVYLCASTLRRGTEAFFGQGTRLTVV.

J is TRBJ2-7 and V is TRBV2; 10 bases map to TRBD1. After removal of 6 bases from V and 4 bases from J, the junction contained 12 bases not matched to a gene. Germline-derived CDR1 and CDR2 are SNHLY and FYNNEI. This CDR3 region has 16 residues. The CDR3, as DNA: TGTGCCAGCAGCCGCCGGGGGGGACAGGGGAGGTACGAGCAGTACTTC. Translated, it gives CASSRRGGQGRYEQYF.

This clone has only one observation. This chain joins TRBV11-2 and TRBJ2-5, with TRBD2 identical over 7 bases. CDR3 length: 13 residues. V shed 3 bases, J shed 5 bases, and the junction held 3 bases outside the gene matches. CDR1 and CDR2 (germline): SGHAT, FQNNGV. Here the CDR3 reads CASSFISGETQYF. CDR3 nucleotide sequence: TGTGCCAGCAGCTTTATTAGCGGGGAGACCCAGTACTTC.

The CDR3 bases are TGTGCCAGCAGCTTGCCCGGGACAGGGGGCTTGTACGAGCAGTACTTC. Translating it yields CASSLPGTGGLYEQYF. J is TRBJ2-7 and V is TRBV5-6; TRBD1 aligns across 12 bases. Germline CDR1 and CDR2: SGHDT and YYEEEE. The CDR3 totals 16 residues. The V segment lost 1 base and the J segment 4 bases; nucleotides outside the gene matches: 6.

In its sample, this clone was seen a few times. The CDR3 nucleotides read TGTGCCAGCAGCTTTGTTGAAGGGGCCGGGGAGCTGTTTTTT. It is translated as CASSFVEGAGELFF. V gene TRBV7-2 combines with J gene TRBJ2-2; the D gene is possibly TRBD1 (5 bases). The CDR3 is made up of 14 amino acids. Germline-derived CDR1 and CDR2 are SGHTA and FQGNSA. The ends were cut back, 3 bases at V and 6 bases at J, with 11 bases in the middle. The full variable domain, in which reference TRBV7-2 and TRBJ2-2 provide the parts outside the CDR3, is GAGVSQSPSNKVTEKGKDVELRCDPISGHTALYWYRQSLGQGLEFLIYFQGNSAPDKSGLPSDRFSAERTGGSVSTLTIQRTQQEDSAVYLCASSFVEGAGELFFGEGSRLTVL.

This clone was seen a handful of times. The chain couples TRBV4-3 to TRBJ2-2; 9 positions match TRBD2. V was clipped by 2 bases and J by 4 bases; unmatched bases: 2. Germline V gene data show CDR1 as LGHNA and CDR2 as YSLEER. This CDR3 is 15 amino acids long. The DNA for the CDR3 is TGCGCCAGCAGCCAACTAGCGGGAAGCACCGGGGAGCTGTTTTTT. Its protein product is CASSQLAGSTGELFF.

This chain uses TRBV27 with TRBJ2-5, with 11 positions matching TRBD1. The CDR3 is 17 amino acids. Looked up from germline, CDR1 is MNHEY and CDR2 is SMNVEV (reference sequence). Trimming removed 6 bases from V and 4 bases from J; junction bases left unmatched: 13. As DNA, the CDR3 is TGTGCCAGCAGCCAAAGGAGGGCTGGGACAGGGGGAGAGACCCAGTACTTC. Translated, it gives CASSQRRAGTGGETQYF.

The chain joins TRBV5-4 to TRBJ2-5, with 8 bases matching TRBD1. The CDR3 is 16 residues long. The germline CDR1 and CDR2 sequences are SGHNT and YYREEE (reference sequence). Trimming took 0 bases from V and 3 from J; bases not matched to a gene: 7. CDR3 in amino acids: CASSLGQGYIEETQYF. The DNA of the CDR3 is TGTGCCAGCAGCTTGGGACAGGGGTATATTGAAGAGACCCAGTACTTC. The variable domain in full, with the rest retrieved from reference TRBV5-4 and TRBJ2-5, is ETGVTQSPTHLIKTRGQQVTLRCSSQSGHNTVSWYQQALGQGPQFIFQYYREEENGRGNFPPRFSGLQFPNYSSELNVNALELDDSALYLCASSLGQGYIEETQYFGPGTRLLVL.

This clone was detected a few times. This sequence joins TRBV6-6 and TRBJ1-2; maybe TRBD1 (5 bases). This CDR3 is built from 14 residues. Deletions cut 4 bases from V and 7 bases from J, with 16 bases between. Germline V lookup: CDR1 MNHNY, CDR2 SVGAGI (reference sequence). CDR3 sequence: CASSFPGGRGGYTF. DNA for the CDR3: TGTGCCAGCAGTTTCCCGGGAGGGAGGGGTGGCTACACCTTC.

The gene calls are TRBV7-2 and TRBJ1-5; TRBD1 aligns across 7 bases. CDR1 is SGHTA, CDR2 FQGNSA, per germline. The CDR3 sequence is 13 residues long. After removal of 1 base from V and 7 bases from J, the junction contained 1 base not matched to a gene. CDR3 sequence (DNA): TGTGCCAGCAGCTTAGAGGGGGCACAGCCCCAGCATTTT. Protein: CASSLEGAQPQHF.

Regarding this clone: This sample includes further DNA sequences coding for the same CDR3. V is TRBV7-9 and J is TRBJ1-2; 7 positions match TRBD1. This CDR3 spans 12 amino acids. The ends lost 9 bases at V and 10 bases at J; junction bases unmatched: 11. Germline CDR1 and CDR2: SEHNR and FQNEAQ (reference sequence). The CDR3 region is CASSPETGLYTF. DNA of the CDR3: TGTGCCAGTAGCCCCGAGACAGGGCTCTACACCTTC.

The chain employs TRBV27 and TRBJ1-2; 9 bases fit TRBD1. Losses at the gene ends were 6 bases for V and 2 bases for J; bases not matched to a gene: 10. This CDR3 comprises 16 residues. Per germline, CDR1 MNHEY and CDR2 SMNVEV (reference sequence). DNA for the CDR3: TGTGCCAGCAGCCAAAACAGGGGGCAGGGGAACTATGGCTACACCTTC. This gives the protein CASSQNRGQGNYGYTF.

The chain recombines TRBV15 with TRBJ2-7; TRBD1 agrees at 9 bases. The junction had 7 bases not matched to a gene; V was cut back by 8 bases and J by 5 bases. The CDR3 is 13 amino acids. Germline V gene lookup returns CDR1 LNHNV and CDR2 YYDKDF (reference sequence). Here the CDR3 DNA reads TGTGCCACCCCGGGACAGGGTAGACACGAGCAGTACTTC. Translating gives CATPGQGRHEQYF.

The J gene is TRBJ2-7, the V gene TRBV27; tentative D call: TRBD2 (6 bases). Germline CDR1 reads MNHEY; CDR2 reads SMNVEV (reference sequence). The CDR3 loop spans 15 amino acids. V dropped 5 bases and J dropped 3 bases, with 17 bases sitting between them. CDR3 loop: CASSPLWGVHYEQYF. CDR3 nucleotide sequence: TGTGCCAGCAGTCCACTTTGGGGGGTACACTACGAGCAGTACTTC.

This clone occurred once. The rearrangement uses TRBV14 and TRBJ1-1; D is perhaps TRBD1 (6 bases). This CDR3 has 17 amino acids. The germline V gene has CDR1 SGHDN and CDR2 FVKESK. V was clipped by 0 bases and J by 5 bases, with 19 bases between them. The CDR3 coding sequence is TGTGCCAGCAGCCAAGATCCAGGGGCGTGGAGAGGAACTGAAGCTTTCTTT. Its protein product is CASSQDPGAWRGTEAFF. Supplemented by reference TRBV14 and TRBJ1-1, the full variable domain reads EAGVTQFPSHSVIEKGQTVTLRCDPISGHDNLYWYRRVMGKEIKFLLHFVKESKQDESGMPNNRFLAERTGGTYSTLKVQPAELEDSGVYFCASSQDPGAWRGTEAFFGQGTRLTVV.

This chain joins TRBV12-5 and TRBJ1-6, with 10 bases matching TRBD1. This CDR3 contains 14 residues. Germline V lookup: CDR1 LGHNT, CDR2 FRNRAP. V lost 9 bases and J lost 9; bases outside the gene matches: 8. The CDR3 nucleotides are TGTGCTAGCGGGGGGGGACAGGGGACTTCACCCCTCCACTTT. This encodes CASGGGQGTSPLHF.

CDR3 loop: CASSVEGHTEAFF. In DNA form, the CDR3 reads TGTGCCAGCAGCGTAGAGGGGCACACTGAAGCTTTCTTT. This chain joins TRBV9 and TRBJ1-1; maybe TRBD1 (5 bases). With 0 bases removed from V and 3 bases from J, the gap between germline ends came to 6 bases. Germline loops: CDR1 SGDLS, CDR2 YYNGEE. The CDR3 has 13 amino acids.

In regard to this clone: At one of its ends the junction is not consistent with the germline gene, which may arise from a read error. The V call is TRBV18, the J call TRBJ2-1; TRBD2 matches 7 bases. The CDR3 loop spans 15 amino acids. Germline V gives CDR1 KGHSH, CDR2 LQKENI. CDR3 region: CASSPRTSSYDEQFF. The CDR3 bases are TGTGCCAGCTCACCGAGGACTAGTAGCTACGATGAGCAGTTCTTC.